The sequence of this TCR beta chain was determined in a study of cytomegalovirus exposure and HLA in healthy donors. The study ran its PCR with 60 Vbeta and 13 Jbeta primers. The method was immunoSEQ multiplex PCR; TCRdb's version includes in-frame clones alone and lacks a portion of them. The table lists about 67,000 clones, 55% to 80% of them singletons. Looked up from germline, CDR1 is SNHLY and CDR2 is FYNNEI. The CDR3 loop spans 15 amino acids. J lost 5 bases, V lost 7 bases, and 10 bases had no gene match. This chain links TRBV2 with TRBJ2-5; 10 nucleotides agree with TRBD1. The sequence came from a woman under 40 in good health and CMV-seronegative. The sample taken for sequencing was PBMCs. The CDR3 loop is CASMSAGTGDETQYF. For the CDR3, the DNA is TGTGCCAGCATGTCTGCAGGGACAGGGGATGAGACCCAGTACTTC. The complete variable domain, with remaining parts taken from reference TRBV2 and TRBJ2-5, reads EPEVTQTPSHQVTQMGQEVILRCVPISNHLYFYWYRQILGQKVEFLVSFYNNEISEKSEIFDDQFSVERPDGSNFTLKIRSTKLEDSAMYFCASMSAGTGDETQYFGPGTRLLVL.